What follows are 2 T cell receptor beta chains derived from one specimen sequenced in a study of beta chain features in type 1 diabetes. Every isolated RNA sample was fully reverse transcribed, so sequencing captured expressed TCRB transcripts. Produced via immunoSEQ multiplex PCR; TCRdb's table is partial and in-frame only. The data contain 130,000 or so clones, 9% to 10% of them singletons. The source material was central memory CD4+ T cells from blood. The receptors stem from a woman aged 40 to 50 in good health.

The genes are TRBV5-6 and TRBJ1-1; D might be TRBD1 (5 bases). The V gene lost 4 bases and the J gene lost 3 bases, with 10 bases spanning the gap. This CDR3 has 13 amino acids. Germline CDR1 is SGHDT and CDR2 is YYEEEE. The CDR3 loop reads CASSRDRYTEAFF. For the CDR3, the DNA is TGTGCCAGCAGCAGAGACAGATACACTGAAGCTTTCTTT.

This clone showed up many times. The V gene is TRBV4-1, the J gene TRBJ2-5; a possible D gene is TRBD1 (5 bases). With 0 bases removed from V and 5 bases from J, the gap between germline ends came to 10 bases. Germline lookup yields CDR1 MGHRA and CDR2 YSYEKL. The CDR3 loop spans 14 amino acids. The CDR3 loop reads CASSQEGQVETQYF. In DNA form, the CDR3 reads TGCGCCAGCAGCCAAGAGGGGCAGGTGGAGACCCAGTACTTC.